This T cell receptor beta chain was recovered during a study of shared clonotypes between healthy human individuals. This table comes from immunoSEQ multiplex PCR, and its TCRdb copy is limited to in-frame clones, with some not included. The sample shows about 960,000 clones, about 80% of them seen only once. From germline, CDR1 is SGHRS and CDR2 YFSETQ. CDR3 size: 14 residues. Trimming took off 0 bases at V and 8 bases at J, with 14 bases between the two ends. Only Caucasian adults living in Nashville, Tennessee served as donors. This TCR derives from a man between 18 and 35 years old in good health. Specimen: memory CD4+ T cells sorted from blood. Subset of the sample: CD45RA-negative fraction. The rearrangement links TRBV5-1 to TRBJ1-2; D not resolved. The chain's CDR3 is CASSLGLITEGYTF. The CDR3 nucleotides read TGCGCCAGCAGCTTGGGACTTATTACGGAAGGCTACACCTTC.